The subject of this entry is one T cell receptor (beta chain). Its target is unknown. This entry comes from a study of human T cells and chemical hapten exposure. Study-wide background: Donors were sensitized with 2% DPC on the upper inner arm.

Time point specified: pre-sensitization, week 0. Treatment described: therapeutic diphenylcyclopropenone sensitization with weekly scalp DPC. Authors' processing steps: Across samples, TCR counts had a median of about 100,000 and ranged from about 23,224 to 690,600. A single record per CDR3 protein comes from TCRdb applying MiXCR to the RACE reads. What appears here as the V and J calls and clone size reflects TCRdb's work, not the paper's. The table has fewer than 140,000 distinct CDR3 sequences, 9% to 15% seen once. Study-wide points: DPC sensitization did not alter TCRs above 1 in 1000 frequency. With alopecia, donors may have immune responses unlike healthy people's.

The receptor's source is a woman in her forties or fifties with alopecia areata. Some clones in this sample may be carry-over from other donors' samples. Sample: whole blood, taken in connection with sensitization to the hapten diphenylcyclopropenone (DPC).

CDR3 bases: TGTGCCAGCAGTTTCCCCGGGACTAGCGGGAGAGAGACCCAGTACTTC. It is translated as CASSFPGTSGRETQYF. V gene TRBV28 combines with J gene TRBJ2-5; 14 bases align to TRBD2. The CDR3 runs to 16 residues. J lost 4 bases, V lost 3 bases, and 4 bases had no gene match. Germline values: CDR1 MDHEN, CDR2 SYDVKM. The full variable domain, in which reference TRBV28 and TRBJ2-5 provide the parts outside the CDR3, is DVKVTQSSRYLVKRTGEKVFLECVQDMDHENMFWYRQDPGLGLRLIYFSYDVKMKEKGDIPEGYSVSREKKERFSLILESASTNQTSMYLCASSFPGTSGRETQYFGPGTRLLVL.